This T cell receptor beta chain was identified in a study of blood T cell repertoires in COVID-19. The CDR3 consists of 15 residues. V shed 1 base and J 3 bases; nucleotides not matched to a gene: 2. Germline assignment: CDR1 SGHNT and CDR2 YENEEA. Here immunoSEQ multiplex PCR was the method, and the copy in TCRdb shows in-frame clones only, minus some. The sample includes more than 85,000 clones, 87% seen only once; the top ten take under 6.5%. The sequence was collected from a woman aged 45-60 years with COVID-19, enrolled during active disease. The chain combines TRBV11-3 with TRBJ2-1; 8 bases match TRBD2. The material sequenced was peripheral blood. This chain's CDR3 is CASSLVGTSYNEQFF. DNA of the CDR3: TGTGCCAGCAGCTTAGTGGGGACTAGCTACAATGAGCAGTTCTTC.